This T cell receptor (beta chain) was profiled in a study of control samples from healthy donors and cancer patients. The method was immunoSEQ multiplex PCR; TCRdb's version includes in-frame clones alone and lacks a portion of them. Here the sample spans approximately 100,000 clones, roughly 89% being singletons. The germline V gene encodes CDR1 SNHLY and CDR2 FYNNEI. This CDR3 is 14 amino acids long. J lost 9 bases, V lost 8 bases, and 13 bases had no gene match. Source material: blood. J is TRBJ2-1 and V is TRBV2, with TRBD2 matching 7 bases. The sequence derives from a woman between 45 and 60 years old in good health. The CDR3 DNA reads TGTGCCAGCGGGGGGGACTTAGCTTATAGTGAGCAGTTCTTC. This translates into CASGGDLAYSEQFF. Complete variable domain (other parts from reference TRBV2 and TRBJ2-1): EPEVTQTPSHQVTQMGQEVILRCVPISNHLYFYWYRQILGQKVEFLVSFYNNEISEKSEIFDDQFSVERPDGSNFTLKIRSTKLEDSAMYFCASGGDLAYSEQFFGPGTRLTVL.